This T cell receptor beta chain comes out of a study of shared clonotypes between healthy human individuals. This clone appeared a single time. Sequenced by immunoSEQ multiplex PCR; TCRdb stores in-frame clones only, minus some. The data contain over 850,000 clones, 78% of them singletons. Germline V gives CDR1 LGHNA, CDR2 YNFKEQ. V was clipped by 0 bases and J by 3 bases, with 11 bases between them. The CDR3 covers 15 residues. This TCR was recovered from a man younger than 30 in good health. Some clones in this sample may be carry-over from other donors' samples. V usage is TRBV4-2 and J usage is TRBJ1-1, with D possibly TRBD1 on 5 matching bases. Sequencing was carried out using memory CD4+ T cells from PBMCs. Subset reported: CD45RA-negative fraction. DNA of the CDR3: TGTGCCAGCAGCCAAGATGCGGGGCCCGACACTGAAGCTTTCTTT. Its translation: CASSQDAGPDTEAFF.